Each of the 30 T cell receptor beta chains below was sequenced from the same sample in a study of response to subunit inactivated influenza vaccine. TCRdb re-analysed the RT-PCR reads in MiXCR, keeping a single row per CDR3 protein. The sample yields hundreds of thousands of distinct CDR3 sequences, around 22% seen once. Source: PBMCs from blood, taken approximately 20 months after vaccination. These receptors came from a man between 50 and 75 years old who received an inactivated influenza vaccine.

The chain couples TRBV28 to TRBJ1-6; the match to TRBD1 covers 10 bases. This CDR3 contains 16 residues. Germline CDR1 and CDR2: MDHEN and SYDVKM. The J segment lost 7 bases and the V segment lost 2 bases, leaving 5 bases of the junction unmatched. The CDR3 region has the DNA TGTGCCAGCAGTTTAAATTCGGGACAGGGGAATTCACCCCTCCACTTT. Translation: CASSLNSGQGNSPLHF.

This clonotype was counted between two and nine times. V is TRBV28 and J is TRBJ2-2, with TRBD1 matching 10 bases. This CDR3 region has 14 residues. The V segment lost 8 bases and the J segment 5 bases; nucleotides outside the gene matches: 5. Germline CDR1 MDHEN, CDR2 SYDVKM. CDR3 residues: CASQDRGRTGELFF. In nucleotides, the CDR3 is TGTGCCAGCCAAGACAGGGGGCGGACCGGGGAGCTGTTTTTT.

The CDR3 region has the DNA TGTGCCACCACCCCCAGTCCGGGACTACCCATTGATACGCAGTATTTT. This gives the protein CATTPSPGLPIDTQYF. The chain combines TRBV6-2 or TRBV6-3 with TRBJ2-3; 7 bases agree with TRBD2. V lost 10 bases, J lost 6 bases, and 19 bases stayed unmatched. Germline CDR1 is MNHEY and CDR2 is SVGEGT. The CDR3 is made up of 16 amino acids.

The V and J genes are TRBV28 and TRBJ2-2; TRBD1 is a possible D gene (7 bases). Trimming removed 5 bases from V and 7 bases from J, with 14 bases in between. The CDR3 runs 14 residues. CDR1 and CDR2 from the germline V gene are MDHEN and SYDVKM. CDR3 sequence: CASSRRGLIGELFF. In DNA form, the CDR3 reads TGTGCCAGCAGTCGGAGGGGGCTTATCGGGGAGCTGTTTTTT.

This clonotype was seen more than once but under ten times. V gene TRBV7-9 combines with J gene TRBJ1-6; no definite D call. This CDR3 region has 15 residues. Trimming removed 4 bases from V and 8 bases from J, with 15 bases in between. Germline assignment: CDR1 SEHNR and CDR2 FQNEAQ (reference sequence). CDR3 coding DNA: TGTGCCAGCAGCTCATACACGTTTTGGGATTCACCCCTCCACTTT. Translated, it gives CASSSYTFWDSPLHF.

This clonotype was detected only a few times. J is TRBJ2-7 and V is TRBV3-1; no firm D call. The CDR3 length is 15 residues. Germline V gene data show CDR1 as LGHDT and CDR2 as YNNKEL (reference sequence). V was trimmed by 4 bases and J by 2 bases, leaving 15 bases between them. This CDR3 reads CASSPYRLTPYEQYF. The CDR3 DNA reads TGTGCCAGCAGCCCTTACCGCCTTACTCCCTACGAGCAGTACTTC.

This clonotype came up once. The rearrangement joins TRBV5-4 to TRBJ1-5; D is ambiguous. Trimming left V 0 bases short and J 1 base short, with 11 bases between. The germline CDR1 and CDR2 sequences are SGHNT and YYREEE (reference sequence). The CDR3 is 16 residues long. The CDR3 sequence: CASSLEGRRSNQPQHF. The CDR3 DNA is TGTGCCAGCAGCTTGGAGGGCCGAAGGAGCAATCAGCCCCAGCATTTT.

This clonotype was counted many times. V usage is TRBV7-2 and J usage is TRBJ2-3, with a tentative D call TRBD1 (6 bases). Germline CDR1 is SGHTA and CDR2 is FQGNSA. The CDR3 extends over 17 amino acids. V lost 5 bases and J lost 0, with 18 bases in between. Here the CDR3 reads CASSDPFQGSSTDTQYF. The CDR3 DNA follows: TGTGCCAGCAGCGACCCATTCCAGGGGAGTAGCACAGATACGCAGTATTTT.

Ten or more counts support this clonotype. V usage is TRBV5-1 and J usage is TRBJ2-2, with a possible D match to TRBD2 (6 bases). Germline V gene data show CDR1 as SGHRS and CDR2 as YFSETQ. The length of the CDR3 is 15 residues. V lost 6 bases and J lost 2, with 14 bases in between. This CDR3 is CASNVAGSNTGELFF. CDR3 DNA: TGCGCCAGCAACGTGGCGGGGAGTAACACCGGGGAGCTGTTTTTT.

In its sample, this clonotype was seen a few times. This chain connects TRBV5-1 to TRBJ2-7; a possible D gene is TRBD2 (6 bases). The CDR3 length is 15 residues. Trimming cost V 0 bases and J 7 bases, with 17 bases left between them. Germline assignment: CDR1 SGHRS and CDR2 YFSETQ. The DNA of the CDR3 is TGCGCCAGCAGCTTGGGGTTAGCGGACCACATTGAGCAGTACTTC. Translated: CASSLGLADHIEQYF.

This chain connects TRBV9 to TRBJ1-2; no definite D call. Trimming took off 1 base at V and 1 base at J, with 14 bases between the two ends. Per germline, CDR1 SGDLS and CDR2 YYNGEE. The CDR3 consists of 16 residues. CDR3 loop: CASSVTGRALNYGYTF. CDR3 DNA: TGTGCCAGCAGCGTAACTGGGAGAGCGCTTAACTATGGCTACACCTTC.

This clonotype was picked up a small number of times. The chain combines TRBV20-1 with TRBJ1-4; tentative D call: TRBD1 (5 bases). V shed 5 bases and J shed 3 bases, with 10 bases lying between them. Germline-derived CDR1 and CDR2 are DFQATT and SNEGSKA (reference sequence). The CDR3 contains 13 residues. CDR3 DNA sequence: TGCAGTGCTCGCAGGGATGCTAATGAAAAACTGTTTTTT. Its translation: CSARRDANEKLFF.

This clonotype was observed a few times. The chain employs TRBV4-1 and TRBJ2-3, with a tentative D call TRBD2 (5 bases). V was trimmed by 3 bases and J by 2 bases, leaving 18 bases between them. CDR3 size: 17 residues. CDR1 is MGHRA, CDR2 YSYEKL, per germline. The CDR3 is CASSHRDRRITTDTQYF. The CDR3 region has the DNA TGCGCCAGCAGCCACCGGGATCGGAGGATTACCACAGATACGCAGTATTTT.

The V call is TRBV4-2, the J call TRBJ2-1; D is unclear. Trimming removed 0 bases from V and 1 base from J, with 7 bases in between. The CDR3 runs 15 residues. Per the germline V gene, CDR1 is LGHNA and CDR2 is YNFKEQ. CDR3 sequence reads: CASSQDLGSYNEQFF. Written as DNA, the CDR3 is TGTGCCAGCAGCCAAGATCTAGGTTCCTACAATGAGCAGTTCTTC.

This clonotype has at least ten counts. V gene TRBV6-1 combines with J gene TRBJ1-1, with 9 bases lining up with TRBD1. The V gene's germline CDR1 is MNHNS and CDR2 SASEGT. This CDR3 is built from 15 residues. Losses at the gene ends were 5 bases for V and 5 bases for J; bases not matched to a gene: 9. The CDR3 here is CASSPGTGMGTEAFF. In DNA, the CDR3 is TGTGCCAGCAGTCCCGGGACAGGGATGGGGACTGAAGCTTTCTTT.

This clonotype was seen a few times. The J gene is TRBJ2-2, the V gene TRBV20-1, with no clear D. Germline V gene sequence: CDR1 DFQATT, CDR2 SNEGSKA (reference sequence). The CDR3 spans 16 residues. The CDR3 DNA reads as TGCAGCACACATAAGGGCGAAGGGCGGAACACCGGGGAGCTGTTTTTT. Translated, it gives CSTHKGEGRNTGELFF.

This CDR3 reads CASSLEAGHQETQYF. Here the CDR3 DNA reads TGTGCCAGCAGCTTAGAAGCGGGGCACCAAGAGACCCAGTACTTC. The J gene is TRBJ2-5, the V gene TRBV7-6; 7 nucleotides line up with TRBD2. J lost 0 bases, V lost 1 base, and 2 bases had no gene match. Germline CDR1 is SGHVS and CDR2 is FNYEAQ. The CDR3 extends over 15 amino acids.

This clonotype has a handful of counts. The CDR3 sequence is CASSLREERAEAFF. The CDR3 region has the DNA TGTGCCAGCAGCCTAAGGGAGGAAAGGGCTGAAGCTTTCTTT. This rearrangement joins TRBV7-9 to TRBJ1-1; no reliable D call. Germline-derived CDR1 and CDR2 are SEHNR and FQNEAQ (reference sequence). V gave up 5 bases and J gave up 6 bases, with 16 bases separating them. The CDR3 consists of 14 residues.

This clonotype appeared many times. DNA of the CDR3: TGTGCCAGCTCACCACCCCTCTTCAGGGGTGGCACTGAAGCTTTCTTT. It codes for CASSPPLFRGGTEAFF. The chain is built from TRBV18 and TRBJ1-1, with D possibly being TRBD1 (6 bases). This CDR3 has 16 amino acids. CDR1 is KGHSH, CDR2 LQKENI, per germline. The V gene lost 0 bases and the J gene lost 4 bases, with 15 bases spanning the gap.

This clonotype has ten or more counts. The chain's CDR3 is CASRKGGTEAFF. The CDR3, as DNA: TGTGCCAGCAGAAAGGGGGGGACTGAAGCTTTCTTT. V is TRBV12-3 or TRBV12-4 and J is TRBJ1-1, with a tentative D call TRBD1 (6 bases). V lost 6 bases to trimming and J lost 5 bases, with 10 bases between them. The CDR3 runs to 12 residues.

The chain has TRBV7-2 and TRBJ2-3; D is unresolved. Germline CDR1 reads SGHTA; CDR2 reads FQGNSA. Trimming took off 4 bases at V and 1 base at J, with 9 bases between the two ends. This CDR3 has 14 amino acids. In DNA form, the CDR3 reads TGTGCCAGCAGCTATGTAAGCCGCACAGATACGCAGTATTTT. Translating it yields CASSYVSRTDTQYF.

Written as DNA, the CDR3 is TGTGCCAGCAGTTCGGGCGGGGGCGGAAATACGCAGTATTTT. Amino acid sequence: CASSSGGGGNTQYF. This chain uses TRBV12-3 or TRBV12-4 with TRBJ2-3; maybe TRBD2 (7 bases). V was shortened by 4 bases and J by 7 bases, with 15 bases between the two germline ends. CDR3 length equals 14 residues.

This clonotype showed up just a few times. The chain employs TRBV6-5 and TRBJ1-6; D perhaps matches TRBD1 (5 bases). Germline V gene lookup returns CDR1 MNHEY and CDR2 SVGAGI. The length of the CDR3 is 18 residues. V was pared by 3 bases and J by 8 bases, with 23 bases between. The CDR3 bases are TGTGCCAGCAGTTATTATTCCCCCATTTTTCAGGGCCATTCACCCCTCCACTTT. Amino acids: CASSYYSPIFQGHSPLHF.

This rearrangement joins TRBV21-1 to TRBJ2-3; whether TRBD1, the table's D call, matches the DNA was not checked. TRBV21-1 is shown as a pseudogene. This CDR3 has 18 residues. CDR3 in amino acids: CASSTRGPRPASTDTQYF. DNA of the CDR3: TGTGCCAGCAGCACCAGGGGACCACGCCCAGCAAGCACAGATACGCAGTATTTT.

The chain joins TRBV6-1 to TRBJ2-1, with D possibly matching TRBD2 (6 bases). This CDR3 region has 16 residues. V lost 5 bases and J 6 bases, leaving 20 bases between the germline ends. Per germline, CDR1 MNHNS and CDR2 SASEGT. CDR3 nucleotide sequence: TGTGCCAGCAGTCTCCCAGGCATTGGGGGGTCCAATGAGCAGTTCTTC. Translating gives CASSLPGIGGSNEQFF.

The chain's CDR3 is CASSPGNLTPLHF. CDR3 in DNA: TGTGCCAGCAGCCCCGGGAACTTAACACCCCTCCACTTT. The rearrangement links TRBV7-2 to TRBJ1-6; D is ambiguous. The V gene's germline CDR1 is SGHTA and CDR2 FQGNSA. Trimming pared 5 bases from V and 11 bases from J, leaving 13 bases between. This CDR3 spans 13 amino acids.

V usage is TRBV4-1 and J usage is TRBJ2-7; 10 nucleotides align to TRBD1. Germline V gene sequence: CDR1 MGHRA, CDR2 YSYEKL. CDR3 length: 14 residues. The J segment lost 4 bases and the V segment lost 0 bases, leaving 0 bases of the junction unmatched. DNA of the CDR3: TGCGCCAGCAGCCAAGAGGGACAGGGGTACGAGCAGTACTTC. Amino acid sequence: CASSQEGQGYEQYF.

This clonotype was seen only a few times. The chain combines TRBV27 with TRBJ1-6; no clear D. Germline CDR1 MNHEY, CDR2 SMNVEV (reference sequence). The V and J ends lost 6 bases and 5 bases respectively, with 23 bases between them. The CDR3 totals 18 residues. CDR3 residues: CASRYSGSETLNNSPLHF. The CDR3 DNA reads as TGTGCCAGCAGATATTCCGGTTCTGAGACCCTCAATAATTCACCCCTCCACTTT.

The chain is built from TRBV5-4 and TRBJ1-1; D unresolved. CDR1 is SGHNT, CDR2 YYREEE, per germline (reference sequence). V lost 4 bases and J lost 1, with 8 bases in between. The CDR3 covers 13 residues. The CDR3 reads CASSQYSNTEAFF. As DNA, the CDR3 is TGTGCCAGCAGCCAATACTCGAACACTGAAGCTTTCTTT. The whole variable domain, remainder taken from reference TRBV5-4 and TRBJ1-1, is ETGVTQSPTHLIKTRGQQVTLRCSSQSGHNTVSWYQQALGQGPQFIFQYYREEENGRGNFPPRFSGLQFPNYSSELNVNALELDDSALYLCASSQYSNTEAFFGQGTRLTVV.

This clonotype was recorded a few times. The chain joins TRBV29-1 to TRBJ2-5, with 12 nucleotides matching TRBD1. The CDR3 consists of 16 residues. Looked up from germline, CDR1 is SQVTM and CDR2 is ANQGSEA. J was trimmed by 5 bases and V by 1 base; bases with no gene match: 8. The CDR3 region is CSVEGLWDRGLETQYF. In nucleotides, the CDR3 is TGCAGCGTTGAAGGGTTGTGGGACAGGGGGCTTGAGACCCAGTACTTC.